This paragraph reports one T cell receptor (beta chain). The data belong to a study of blood T cell repertoires in COVID-19. Study at large: Samples representing acute and convalescent COVID-19 were sourced from the United States, Italy and Spain. Nucleic acid was either cDNA or gDNA, and it came from T cells, B-cell-depleted T cells, or PBMCs.

V shed 5 bases and J shed 1 base, with 11 bases lying between them. CDR1 is LNHDA, CDR2 SQIVND, per germline (reference sequence). CDR3 length: 14 residues. Assay: immunoSEQ multiplex PCR; the TCRdb copy retains only in-frame clones and omits some. The table records approximately 94,000 clones, about 90% of them present only once. This sequence joins TRBV19 and TRBJ2-5, with a possible D match to TRBD1 (5 bases). Sequences were obtained from peripheral blood. The TCR sequence derives from a man aged 25 to 40 in a cohort sampled during active COVID-19. Here the CDR3 reads CASSPTTVQETQYF. DNA for the CDR3: TGTGCCAGTAGTCCGACGACAGTCCAAGAGACCCAGTACTTC.